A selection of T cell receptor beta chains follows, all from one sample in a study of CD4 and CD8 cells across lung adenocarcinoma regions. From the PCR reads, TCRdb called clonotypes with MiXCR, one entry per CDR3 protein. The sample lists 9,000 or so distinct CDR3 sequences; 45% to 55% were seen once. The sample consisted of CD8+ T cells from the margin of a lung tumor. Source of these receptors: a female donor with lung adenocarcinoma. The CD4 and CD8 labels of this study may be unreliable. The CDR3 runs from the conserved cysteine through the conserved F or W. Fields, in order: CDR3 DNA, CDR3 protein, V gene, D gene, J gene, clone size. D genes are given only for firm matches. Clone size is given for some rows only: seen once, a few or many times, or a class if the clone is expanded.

cdr3_nt: TGTGCCAGCCAGCCGATGACAGGTGGAAGGAATGAGCAGTTCTTC; cdr3_aa: CASQPMTGGRNEQFF; v_call: TRBV6-1; d_call: -; j_call: TRBJ2-1; clone_size: few
cdr3_nt: TGTGCCAGCAGTCCCAAGGACAGAAACACCGGGGAGCTGTTTTTT; cdr3_aa: CASSPKDRNTGELFF; v_call: TRBV6-1; d_call: -; j_call: TRBJ2-2; clone_size: -
cdr3_nt: TGTGCCACCAAGGTCCCGGGACACCAAGAGACTCAGTACTTC; cdr3_aa: CATKVPGHQETQYF; v_call: TRBV10-3; d_call: -; j_call: TRBJ2-5; clone_size: -
cdr3_nt: TGTGCCAGCAGTTTAGGCAGTCAAGAAGCTAATGAGCAGTTCTTC; cdr3_aa: CASSLGSQEANEQFF; v_call: TRBV12-3/TRBV12-4; d_call: -; j_call: TRBJ2-1; clone_size: -
cdr3_nt: TGTGCCAGCAGTATACGACAGAGCAGGACTCTAGCGAGCACAGATACGCAGTATTTT; cdr3_aa: CASSIRQSRTLASTDTQYF; v_call: TRBV6-5; d_call: -; j_call: TRBJ2-3; clone_size: medium-sized
cdr3_nt: TGTGCCAGCAGTTCCCTAGTGAGAGACAATGAGCAGTTCTTC; cdr3_aa: CASSSLVRDNEQFF; v_call: TRBV27; d_call: -; j_call: TRBJ2-1; clone_size: -
cdr3_nt: TGCGCCAGCAGCTCCGGGTCGGGCGCGGGGCAAGAGACCCAGTACTTC; cdr3_aa: CASSSGSGAGQETQYF; v_call: TRBV10-1; d_call: -; j_call: TRBJ2-5; clone_size: medium-sized
cdr3_nt: TGTGCGGGCGGGGGGGGTCGTGGCCAAGATACCCAGTACTTC; cdr3_aa: CAGGGGRGQDTQYF; v_call: TRBV27; d_call: TRBD2; j_call: TRBJ2-5; clone_size: -
cdr3_nt: TGCGCCAGCAGCCAGGGGACAGCGAACTATGGCTACACCTTC; cdr3_aa: CASSQGTANYGYTF; v_call: TRBV4-1; d_call: TRBD1; j_call: TRBJ1-2; clone_size: -
cdr3_nt: TGTGCCAGCAGCGTGACCCTTTCCACGGGCCAAGAGACCCAGTACTTC; cdr3_aa: CASSVTLSTGQETQYF; v_call: TRBV9; d_call: -; j_call: TRBJ2-5; clone_size: few
cdr3_nt: TGTGCCAGCAGTGAAGCGCCCTACATCTACGAGCAGTACTTC; cdr3_aa: CASSEAPYIYEQYF; v_call: TRBV6-1; d_call: -; j_call: TRBJ2-7; clone_size: -
cdr3_nt: TGTGCCAGCGGGGGGTTTGACGAAGAGACCCAGTACTTC; cdr3_aa: CASGGFDEETQYF; v_call: TRBV27; d_call: -; j_call: TRBJ2-5; clone_size: -
cdr3_nt: TGTGCCACCGCGACAGGGGTTTTGGGGAACACCGGGGAGCTGTTTTTT; cdr3_aa: CATATGVLGNTGELFF; v_call: TRBV24-1; d_call: TRBD1; j_call: TRBJ2-2; clone_size: -
cdr3_nt: TGTGCCAGCAGCTTAGCCAGCTACAATGAGCAGTTCTTC; cdr3_aa: CASSLASYNEQFF; v_call: TRBV7-2; d_call: -; j_call: TRBJ2-1; clone_size: medium-sized
cdr3_nt: TGTGCCAGCAGTTTGACTAGCGGGTCCTACAATGAGCAGTTCTTC; cdr3_aa: CASSLTSGSYNEQFF; v_call: TRBV27; d_call: TRBD2; j_call: TRBJ2-1; clone_size: once
cdr3_nt: TGTGCCAGCAGTCGTACCGGGACTAGGGGAGATTACGAGCAGTACTTC; cdr3_aa: CASSRTGTRGDYEQYF; v_call: TRBV6-1; d_call: TRBD2; j_call: TRBJ2-7; clone_size: -
cdr3_nt: TGTGCCAGCAGCTTAAGAGAGACCCAGTTCTTC; cdr3_aa: CASSLRETQFF; v_call: TRBV7-2; d_call: -; j_call: TRBJ2-1; clone_size: -
cdr3_nt: TGCGCCAGCAGCCGGGGGGGACAGGTCGGGGAGCAGTTCTTC; cdr3_aa: CASSRGGQVGEQFF; v_call: TRBV4-1; d_call: -; j_call: TRBJ2-1; clone_size: -
cdr3_nt: TGTGCCAGCAGTTTTAAGGCCTTCGATCATAATCAGCCCCAGCATTTT; cdr3_aa: CASSFKAFDHNQPQHF; v_call: TRBV27; d_call: -; j_call: TRBJ1-5; clone_size: many
cdr3_nt: TGCGCCAGCAGTGAGAATGGGTACAATGAGCAGTTCTTC; cdr3_aa: CASSENGYNEQFF; v_call: TRBV10-1; d_call: -; j_call: TRBJ2-1; clone_size: many
cdr3_nt: TGTGCCAGCAGTATCACTCGTTTCAATGAGCAGTTCTTC; cdr3_aa: CASSITRFNEQFF; v_call: TRBV27; d_call: -; j_call: TRBJ2-1; clone_size: -
cdr3_nt: TGTGCCAGCAGTGAAATCGGCAGGGGGGAGATAGCGGGCTACGAGCAGTACTTC; cdr3_aa: CASSEIGRGEIAGYEQYF; v_call: TRBV6-1; d_call: -; j_call: TRBJ2-7; clone_size: few